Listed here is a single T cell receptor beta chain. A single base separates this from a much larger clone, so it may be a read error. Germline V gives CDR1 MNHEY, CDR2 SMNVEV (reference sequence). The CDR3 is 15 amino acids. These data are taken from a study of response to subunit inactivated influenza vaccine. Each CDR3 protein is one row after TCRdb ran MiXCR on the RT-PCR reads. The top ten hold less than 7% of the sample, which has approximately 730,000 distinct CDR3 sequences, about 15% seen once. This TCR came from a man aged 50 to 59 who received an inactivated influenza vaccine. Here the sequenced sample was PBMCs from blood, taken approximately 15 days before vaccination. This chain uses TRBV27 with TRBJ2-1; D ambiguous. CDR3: CASSFSWGTYNVQFF. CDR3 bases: TGTGCCAGCAGTTTTTCATGGGGAACCTACAATGTGCAGTTCTTC.